The T cell receptor beta chain under discussion was sequenced for a study of blood T cell repertoires in COVID-19 (dated by TCRdb to about 2020). Turning to the overall study: The collaborator samples originated in the United States, Italy and Spain and spanned the acute and convalescent phases of COVID-19. The prospective study material was composed of cDNA or gDNA derived from T cells, B-cell-depleted T cells, or PBMCs. Subjects who had been exposed to COVID-19, were actively infected with it, or had recovered from it provided the deeply sampled blood TCRbeta repertoires that made up the dataset. The repertoires were made available in a free public database intended to serve as a resource for research on the immune response to SARS-CoV-2. Samples came from the ongoing ImmuneRACE study (first 160 participants) plus 1,254 subjects from 6 global collaborators. A de-identified subject ID, COVID-19 status, age in years and sex were almost always included in the sample metadata. HLA class I and class II types, where available, came from metadata supplied by the sample provider rather than from assay-based typing. The paper as a whole reports these results and caveats: The amount of clinical and demographic metadata varied by source and participant and was provided uncurated.

With regard to this clone: Its target antigen remains unknown. No base quality values were provided; no much bigger clone lies one nucleotide off.

The immunoSEQ Assay, a bias-controlled multiplex PCR, was used to amplify TCRbeta CDR3 regions from genomic DNA. The paper's data handling went like this. The number of nucleated cells in each sample was estimated by amplification of reference gene primers within the assay. To quantify the absolute abundance of each unique TCRbeta CDR3 rearrangement, sequence reads were collapsed and filtered. For each sample, productive Simpson clonality was calculated as the square root of Simpson's diversity index across productive rearrangements. TCRdb obtained this table from immuneACCESS and retained in-frame rearrangements with V and J assigned. These tables miss some clones; where compared with another copy, unresolved V genes account for less than half of the shortfall, and the remainder is unexplained. D and trimming were read from the DNA, whereas the V and J calls and clone size are those reported in that table. Within this sample are 150,000 to 200,000 clones, with about 83% of them counted one time only. Around 13% of the sample is held by the ten biggest clonotypes.

Samples from volunteer blood donors who had recovered from COVID-19 were contributed by a second Seattle source. Each collaborating institution followed its own protocols to collect whole blood in K2EDTA tubes. For TCRbeta analysis, collaborators shipped samples as frozen whole blood, isolated PBMCs, or DNA extracted from either of those sample types. Trimming takes 0 bases off V and 0 bases off J; junction bases not matched to a gene: 4. From the germline V gene, CDR1 is SGDLS and CDR2 is YYNGEE. The CDR3, from cysteine to phenylalanine, totals 16 residues. The entry retains the CDR3 DNA only, 48 bases that are in frame from base 1.

Sequencing used peripheral blood. This TCR was sampled from a man in his 70s who had recovered from COVID-19. The rearrangement joined TRBV9 to TRBJ2-3; the junction holds 7 bases that match TRBD2. The CDR3 corresponds to CASSVAGRESTDTQYF. The DNA reads TGTGCCAGCAGCGTAGCTGGGCGGGAGAGCACAGATACGCAGTATTTT.